The 12 T cell receptor beta chains presented below share a single source sample, sequenced in a study of blood T cell repertoires in COVID-19 (dated by TCRdb to the early 2020s). The library relied on the immunoSEQ multiplex PCR assay. The source is immuneACCESS, and TCRdb retained only in-frame sequences with V and J called. Part of the clones is not carried over; for the studies checked, unresolved V genes explain less than half of this, and the remainder is unexplained. A total of roughly 55,000 clones appear in this sample, almost 80% of them only once. The top ten hold 3.2% of the sample. The material sequenced was peripheral blood. The receptors come from a man aged 60-69 years with acute or convalescent COVID-19.

This clone was picked up a small number of times. The chain uses TRBV18 and TRBJ2-1, with D perhaps TRBD2 (6 bases). The V and J ends lost 6 bases and 0 bases respectively, with 12 bases between them. This CDR3 has 15 residues. Germline V CDR1 and CDR2: KGHSH, LQKENI. The CDR3 coding sequence is TGTGCCAGCTCCCCTGACGGGGGCTCCTACAATGAGCAGTTCTTC. Translated, it gives CASSPDGGSYNEQFF.

The rearrangement uses TRBV15 and TRBJ2-7, with 8 bases lining up with TRBD2. CDR1 and CDR2 from the germline V gene are LNHNV and YYDKDF (reference sequence). The CDR3 is made up of 14 amino acids. The junction had 5 bases not matched to a gene; V was cut back by 5 bases and J by 2 bases. The CDR3 spells CATSQRGGTYEQYF. CDR3 in DNA: TGTGCCACCAGCCAACGGGGGGGAACCTACGAGCAGTACTTC. Full variable domain (rest looked up from reference TRBV15 and TRBJ2-7): DAMVIQNPRYQVTQFGKPVTLSCSQTLNHNVMYWYQQKSSQAPKLLFHYYDKDFNNEADTPDNFQSRRPNTSFCFLDIRSPGLGDTAMYLCATSQRGGTYEQYFGPGTRLTVT.

The V and J genes are TRBV5-4 and TRBJ2-5, with D maybe TRBD2 (6 bases). The CDR3 totals 16 residues. V was trimmed by 3 bases and J by 3 bases, leaving 18 bases between them. Germline values: CDR1 SGHNT, CDR2 YYREEE (reference sequence). The CDR3 sequence: CASSSLFSPGEETQYF. The CDR3 coding sequence is TGTGCCAGCAGCTCCCTTTTTTCGCCGGGGGAAGAGACCCAGTACTTC.

The chain has TRBV2 and TRBJ1-2; 11 nucleotides line up with TRBD1. The J segment lost 3 bases and the V segment lost 5 bases, leaving 8 bases of the junction unmatched. Germline values: CDR1 SNHLY, CDR2 FYNNEI. The CDR3 contains 16 residues. The CDR3 region has the DNA TGTGCCAGCAGTTACAGGACAGGGGGCCTCGACTATGGCTACACCTTC. Amino acid sequence: CASSYRTGGLDYGYTF.

V is TRBV6-5 and J is TRBJ2-7, with 9 bases fitting TRBD1. This CDR3 spans 14 amino acids. V was pared by 4 bases and J by 5 bases, with 6 bases of the junction left unmatched. Germline V CDR1 and CDR2: MNHEY, SVGAGI. CDR3 residues: CASSSRDRDHEQYF. The CDR3, as DNA: TGTGCCAGCAGTTCCCGGGACAGGGACCACGAGCAGTACTTC.

V gene TRBV2 combines with J gene TRBJ2-7; possible D gene TRBD2, 5 bases. V was pared by 8 bases and J by 2 bases, with 16 bases between. Germline CDR1 reads SNHLY; CDR2 reads FYNNEI. CDR3 length equals 14 residues. CDR3 in amino acids: CASGKERLTYEQYF. The CDR3 DNA reads TGTGCCAGCGGTAAAGAGCGGCTCACCTACGAGCAGTACTTC.

In DNA, the CDR3 is TGTGCCACCAGCAGAGAGCGGCAGGGGGTGGGCGAGCAGTACTTC. Translation: CATSRERQGVGEQYF. This chain connects TRBV15 to TRBJ2-7; 7 nucleotides align to TRBD1. Germline CDR1 and CDR2: LNHNV and YYDKDF (reference sequence). Germline trimming cut 0 bases from V and 6 bases from J; bases unmatched to any gene: 8. CDR3 length: 15 residues.

The chain has TRBV10-3 and TRBJ1-4, with TRBD1 as a possible D gene (6 bases). V gave up 8 bases and J gave up 6 bases, with 19 bases separating them. The CDR3 covers 15 residues. From germline, CDR1 is ENHRY and CDR2 SYGVKD. The DNA of the CDR3 is TGTGCCATCCATGGGGACACCCCAATTGATGAAAAACTGTTTTTT. Amino acid sequence: CAIHGDTPIDEKLFF.

This chain uses TRBV6-4 with TRBJ2-2; 7 bases map to TRBD1. Germline CDR1 is MRHNA and CDR2 is SNTAGT. Trimming at V came to 4 bases and at J to 2 bases, leaving 7 bases not matched to a gene. The CDR3 is 16 amino acids. The CDR3 bases are TGTGCCAGCAGTGGAGAGACAGGGAGCAACACCGGGGAGCTGTTTTTT. This gives the protein CASSGETGSNTGELFF.

V is TRBV19 and J is TRBJ1-4, with 10 bases matching TRBD1. The CDR3 is 17 amino acids. V shed 5 bases and J 2 bases; nucleotides not matched to a gene: 8. The germline CDR1 and CDR2 sequences are LNHDA and SQIVND (reference sequence). CDR3: CASSSLTGGFTNEKLFF. As DNA, the CDR3 is TGTGCCAGTAGTTCGTTGACAGGGGGCTTCACTAATGAAAAACTGTTTTTT.

The chain is built from TRBV5-1 and TRBJ2-2; TRBD2 agrees at 9 bases. The germline CDR1 and CDR2 sequences are SGHRS and YFSETQ. This CDR3 region has 14 residues. The CDR3 bases are TGCGAGCAACGTCGTAGCGGGGGCTCAGGGGAGCTGTTTTTT. This codes for CEQRRSGGSGELFF.

J is TRBJ2-6 and V is TRBV2, with 7 positions matching TRBD2. This CDR3 is built from 14 residues. The ends lost 11 bases at V and 4 bases at J; junction bases unmatched: 8. Germline assignment: CDR1 SNHLY and CDR2 FYNNEI. CDR3 region: CASQGGEGANVLTF. Here the CDR3 DNA reads TGTGCCTCCCAGGGAGGGGAGGGGGCCAACGTCCTGACTTTC.